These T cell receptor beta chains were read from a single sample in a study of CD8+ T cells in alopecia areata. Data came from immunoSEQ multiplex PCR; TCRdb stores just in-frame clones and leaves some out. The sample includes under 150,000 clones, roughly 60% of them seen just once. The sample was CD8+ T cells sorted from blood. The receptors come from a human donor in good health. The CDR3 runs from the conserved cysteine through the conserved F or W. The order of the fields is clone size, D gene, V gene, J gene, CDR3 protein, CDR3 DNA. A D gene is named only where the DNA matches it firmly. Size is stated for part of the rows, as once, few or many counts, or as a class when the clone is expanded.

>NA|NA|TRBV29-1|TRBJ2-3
CSVELRDDTQYF
TGCAGCGTTGAACTCCGGGATGATACGCAGTATTTT
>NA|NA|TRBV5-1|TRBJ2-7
CASSPGGTEFDYEQYF
TGCGCCAGCAGTCCGGGCGGGACAGAGTTTGACTACGAGCAGTACTTC
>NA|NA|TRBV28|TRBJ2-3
CASRLIGEATQYF
TGTGCCAGCAGACTTATAGGGGAAGCTACGCAGTATTTT
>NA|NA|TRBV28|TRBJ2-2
CASARVLDTGELFF
TGTGCCAGCGCACGGGTCCTAGACACCGGGGAGCTGTTTTTT
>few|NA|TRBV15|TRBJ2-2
CATSIHRNTGELFF
TGTGCCACCAGCATTCACAGAAACACCGGGGAGCTGTTTTTT
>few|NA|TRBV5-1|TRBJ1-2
CASSFFPPQLRGGYTF
TGCGCCAGCAGCTTTTTTCCCCCCCAACTGAGAGGAGGCTACACCTTC
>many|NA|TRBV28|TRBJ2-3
CASTLHPAGADTQYF
TGTGCCAGCACCCTCCATCCCGCTGGGGCAGATACGCAGTATTTT
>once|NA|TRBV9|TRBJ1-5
CASSVEGYNQPQHF
TGTGCCAGCAGCGTAGAAGGGTACAATCAGCCCCAGCATTTT
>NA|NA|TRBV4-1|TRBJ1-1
CASSQGGWAEAFF
TGCGCCAGCAGCCAAGGTGGGTGGGCTGAAGCTTTCTTT
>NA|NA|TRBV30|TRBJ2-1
CAWTWGGAMGEQFF
TGTGCCTGGACTTGGGGGGGCGCTATGGGTGAGCAGTTCTTC
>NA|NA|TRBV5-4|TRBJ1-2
CASSLDAGPNYGYTF
TGTGCCAGCAGCTTGGACGCGGGGCCAAACTATGGCTACACCTTC
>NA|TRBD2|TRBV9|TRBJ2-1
CASSPGLAGDNEQFF
TGTGCCAGCAGCCCCGGACTAGCGGGAGATAATGAGCAGTTCTTC
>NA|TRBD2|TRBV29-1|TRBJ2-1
CSAEGGLVVDEQFF
TGCAGCGCCGAGGGAGGACTAGTTGTCGATGAGCAGTTCTTC
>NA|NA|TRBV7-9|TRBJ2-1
CASSSRDGYNEQFF
TGTGCCAGCAGCTCCAGGGACGGATACAATGAGCAGTTCTTC
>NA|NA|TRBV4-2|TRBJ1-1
CASSPSFGVGTEAFF
TGTGCCAGCAGCCCGAGTTTTGGGGTAGGCACTGAAGCTTTCTTT
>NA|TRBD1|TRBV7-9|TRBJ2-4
CASSLGGSFAIQYF
TGTGCCAGCAGCCTAGGGGGCAGTTTCGCCATTCAGTACTTC